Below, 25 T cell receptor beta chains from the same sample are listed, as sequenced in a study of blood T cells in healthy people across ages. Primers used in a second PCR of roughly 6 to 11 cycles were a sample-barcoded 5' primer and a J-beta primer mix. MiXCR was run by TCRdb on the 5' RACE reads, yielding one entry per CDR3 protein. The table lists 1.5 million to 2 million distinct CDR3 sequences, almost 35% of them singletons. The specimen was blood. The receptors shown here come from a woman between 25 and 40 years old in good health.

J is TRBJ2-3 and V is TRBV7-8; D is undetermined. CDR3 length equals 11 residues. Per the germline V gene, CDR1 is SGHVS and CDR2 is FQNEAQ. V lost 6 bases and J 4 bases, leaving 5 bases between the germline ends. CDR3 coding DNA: TGTGCCAGCAGAAAGGCAGATACGCAGTATTTT. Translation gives CASRKADTQYF. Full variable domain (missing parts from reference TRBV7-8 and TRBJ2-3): GAGVSQSPRYKVAKRGQDVALRCDPISGHVSLFWYQQALGQGPEFLTYFQNEAQLDKSGLPSDRFFAERPEGSVSTLKIQRTQQEDSAVYLCASRKADTQYFGPGTRLTVL.

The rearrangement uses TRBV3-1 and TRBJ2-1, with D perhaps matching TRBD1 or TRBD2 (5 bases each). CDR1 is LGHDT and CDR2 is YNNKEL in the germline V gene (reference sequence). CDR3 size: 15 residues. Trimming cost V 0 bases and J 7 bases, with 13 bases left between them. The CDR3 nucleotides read TGTGCCAGCAGCCAAGATCGGGGCCAATTAAATGAGCAGTTCTTC. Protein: CASSQDRGQLNEQFF.

For the CDR3, the DNA is TGCAGTGCTAGAGGTAGGGGGCTAGCCGATCTATCCTACGAGCAGTACTTC. Translation gives CSARGRGLADLSYEQYF. This chain links TRBV20-1 with TRBJ2-7, with 7 bases lining up with TRBD1. Germline values: CDR1 DFQATT, CDR2 SNEGSKA (reference sequence). The CDR3 totals 17 residues. V gave up 1 base and J gave up 1 base; unmatched junction bases: 13.

The CDR3 coding sequence is TGCAGCGTTTCCGAGCATTCATCCTACGAGCAGTACTTC. Translated: CSVSEHSSYEQYF. The rearrangement links TRBV29-1 to TRBJ2-7; D is unclear. There are 13 residues in the CDR3. Trimming took 5 bases from V and 1 from J, leaving 12 bases between them. CDR1 is SQVTM, CDR2 ANQGSEA, per germline.

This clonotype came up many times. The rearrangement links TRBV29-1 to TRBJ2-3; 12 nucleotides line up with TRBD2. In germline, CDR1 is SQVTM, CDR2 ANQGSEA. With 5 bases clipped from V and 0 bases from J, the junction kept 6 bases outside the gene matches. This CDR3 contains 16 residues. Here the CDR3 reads CSVRRTSGTSTDTQYF. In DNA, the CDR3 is TGCAGCGTTCGGCGGACTAGCGGGACTAGCACAGATACGCAGTATTTT.

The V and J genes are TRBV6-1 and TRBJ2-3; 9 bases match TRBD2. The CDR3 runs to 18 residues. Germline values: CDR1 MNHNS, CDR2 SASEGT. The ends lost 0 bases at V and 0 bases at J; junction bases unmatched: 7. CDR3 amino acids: CASSEAPRTSGSTDTQYF. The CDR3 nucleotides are TGTGCCAGCAGTGAAGCGCCTAGAACTAGCGGGAGCACAGATACGCAGTATTTT.

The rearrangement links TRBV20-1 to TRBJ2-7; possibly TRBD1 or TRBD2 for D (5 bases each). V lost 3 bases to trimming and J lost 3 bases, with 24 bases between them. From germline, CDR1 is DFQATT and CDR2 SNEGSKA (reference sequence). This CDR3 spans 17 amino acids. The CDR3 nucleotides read TGCAGTGCTAGGGGGCCCCTAGCAGGTGTAAAAAGCTACGAGCAGTACTTC. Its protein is CSARGPLAGVKSYEQYF.

DNA for the CDR3: TGTGCCAGCAGCCAAGATCTGGCTGGGGCGCAGTATTTT. It encodes CASSQDLAGAQYF. The chain carries TRBV3-1 and TRBJ2-3; unclear D gene. There are 13 residues in the CDR3. The germline CDR1 and CDR2 sequences are LGHDT and YNNKEL (reference sequence). V was pared by 0 bases and J by 10 bases, with 11 bases between.

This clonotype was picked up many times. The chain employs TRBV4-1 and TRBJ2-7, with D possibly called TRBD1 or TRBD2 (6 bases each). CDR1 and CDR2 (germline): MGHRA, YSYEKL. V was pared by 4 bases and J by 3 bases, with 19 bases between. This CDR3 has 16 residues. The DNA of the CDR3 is TGCGCCAGCAGCCCTAGCCAGGGGCGGGGTGACTACGAGCAGTACTTC. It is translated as CASSPSQGRGDYEQYF.

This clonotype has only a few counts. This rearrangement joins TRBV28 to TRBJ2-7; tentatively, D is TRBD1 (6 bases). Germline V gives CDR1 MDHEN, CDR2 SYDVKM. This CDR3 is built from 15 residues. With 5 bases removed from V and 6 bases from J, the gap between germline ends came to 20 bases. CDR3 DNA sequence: TGTGCCAGCAGTAGGACAGAGGTATCCATACGCGAGCAGTACTTC. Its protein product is CASSRTEVSIREQYF.

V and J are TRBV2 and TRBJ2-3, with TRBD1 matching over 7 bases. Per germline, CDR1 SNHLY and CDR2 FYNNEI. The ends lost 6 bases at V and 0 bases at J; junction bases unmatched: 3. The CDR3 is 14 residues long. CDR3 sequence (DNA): TGTGCCAGCAGGATACAGGGGAGCACAGATACGCAGTATTTT. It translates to CASRIQGSTDTQYF.

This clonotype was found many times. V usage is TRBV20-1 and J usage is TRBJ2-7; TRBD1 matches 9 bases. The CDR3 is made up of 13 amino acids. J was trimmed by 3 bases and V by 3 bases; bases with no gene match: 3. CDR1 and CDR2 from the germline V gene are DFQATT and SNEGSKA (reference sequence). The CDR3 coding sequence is TGCAGTGCTAGGACAGGGGGATACTACGAGCAGTACTTC. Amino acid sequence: CSARTGGYYEQYF.

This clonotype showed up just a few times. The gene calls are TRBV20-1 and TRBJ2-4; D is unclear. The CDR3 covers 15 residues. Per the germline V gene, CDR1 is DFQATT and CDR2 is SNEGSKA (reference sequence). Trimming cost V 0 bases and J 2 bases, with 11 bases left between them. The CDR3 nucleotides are TGCAGTGCTAGAGATTACATCAATCCCAAAAACATTCAGTACTTC. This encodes CSARDYINPKNIQYF.

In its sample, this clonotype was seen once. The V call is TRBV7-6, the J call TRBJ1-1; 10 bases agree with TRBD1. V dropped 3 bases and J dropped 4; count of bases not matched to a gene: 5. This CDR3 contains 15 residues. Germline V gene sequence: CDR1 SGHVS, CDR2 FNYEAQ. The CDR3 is CASSLDRGVTTEAFF. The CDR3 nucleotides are TGTGCCAGCAGCTTGGACAGGGGGGTGACCACTGAAGCTTTCTTT.

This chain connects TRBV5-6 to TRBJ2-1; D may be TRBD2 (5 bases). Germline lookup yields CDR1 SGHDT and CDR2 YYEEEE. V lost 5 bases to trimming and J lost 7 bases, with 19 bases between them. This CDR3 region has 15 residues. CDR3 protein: CASSEGLPVLNEQFF. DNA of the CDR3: TGTGCCAGCAGTGAGGGATTACCGGTTTTAAATGAGCAGTTCTTC.

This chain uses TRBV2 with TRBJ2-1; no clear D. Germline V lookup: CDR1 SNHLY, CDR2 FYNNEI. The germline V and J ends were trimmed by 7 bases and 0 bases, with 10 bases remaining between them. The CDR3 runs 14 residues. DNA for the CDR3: TGTGCCAGCATCACGGGCATCTCCTACAATGAGCAGTTCTTC. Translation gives CASITGISYNEQFF.

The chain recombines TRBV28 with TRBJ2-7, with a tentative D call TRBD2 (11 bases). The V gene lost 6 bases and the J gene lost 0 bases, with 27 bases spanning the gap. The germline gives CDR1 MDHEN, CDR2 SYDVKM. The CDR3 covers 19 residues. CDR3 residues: CASSPGTGELAGDSYEQYF. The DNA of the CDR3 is TGTGCCAGCAGCCCAGGGACAGGGGAACTAGCGGGGGACTCCTACGAGCAGTACTTC.

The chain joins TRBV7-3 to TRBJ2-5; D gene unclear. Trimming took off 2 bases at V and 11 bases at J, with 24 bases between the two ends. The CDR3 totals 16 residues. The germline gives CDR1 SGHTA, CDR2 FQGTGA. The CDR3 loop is CASSLVVESPYNEQYF. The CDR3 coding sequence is TGTGCCAGCAGCTTAGTGGTGGAGAGTCCCTACAATGAGCAGTACTTC.

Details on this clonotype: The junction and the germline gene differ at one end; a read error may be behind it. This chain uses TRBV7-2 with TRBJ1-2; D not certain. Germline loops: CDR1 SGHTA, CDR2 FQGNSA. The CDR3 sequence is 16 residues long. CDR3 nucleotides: TGTGCCAACAGCTTATCGACGGTCGATTCGAGCTATGGCTACACCTTC. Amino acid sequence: CANSLSTVDSSYGYTF.

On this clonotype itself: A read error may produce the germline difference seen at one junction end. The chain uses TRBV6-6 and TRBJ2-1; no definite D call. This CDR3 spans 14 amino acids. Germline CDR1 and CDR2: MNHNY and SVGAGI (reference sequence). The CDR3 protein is CASRSPTAYNERFF. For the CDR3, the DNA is TGTGCCAGCAGGAGCCCAACCGCCTACAATGAGCGGTTCTTC.

The CDR3 reads CASSQLTGLNSYNEQFF. CDR3 nucleotide sequence: TGTGCCAGCAGCCAACTGACCGGCCTAAACTCCTACAATGAGCAGTTCTTC. V usage is TRBV5-6 and J usage is TRBJ2-1; no definite D call. Germline assignment: CDR1 SGHDT and CDR2 YYEEEE. The V gene lost 4 bases and the J gene lost 0 bases, with 17 bases spanning the gap. The CDR3 totals 17 residues.

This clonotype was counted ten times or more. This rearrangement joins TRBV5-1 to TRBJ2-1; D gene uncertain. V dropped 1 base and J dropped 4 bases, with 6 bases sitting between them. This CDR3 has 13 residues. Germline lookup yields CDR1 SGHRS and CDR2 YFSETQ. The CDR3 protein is CASSLKEYNEQFF. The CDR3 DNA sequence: TGCGCCAGCAGCTTGAAAGAGTACAATGAGCAGTTCTTC.

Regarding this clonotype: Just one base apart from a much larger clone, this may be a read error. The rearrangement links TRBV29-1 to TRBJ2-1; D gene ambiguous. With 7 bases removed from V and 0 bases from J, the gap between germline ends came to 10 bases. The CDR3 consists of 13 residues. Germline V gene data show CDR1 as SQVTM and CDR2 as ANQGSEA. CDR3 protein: CSGNGRSYNEQFF. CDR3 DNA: TGCAGCGGTAACGGCCGCTCCTACAATGAGCAGTTCTTC.

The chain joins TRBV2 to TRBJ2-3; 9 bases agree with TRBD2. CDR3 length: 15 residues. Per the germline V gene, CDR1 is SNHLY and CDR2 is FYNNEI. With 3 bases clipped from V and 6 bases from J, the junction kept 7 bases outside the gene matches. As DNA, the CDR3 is TGTGCCAGCAGTGATAGCGGGGGTCGAGGGGATACGCAGTATTTT. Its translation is CASSDSGGRGDTQYF.

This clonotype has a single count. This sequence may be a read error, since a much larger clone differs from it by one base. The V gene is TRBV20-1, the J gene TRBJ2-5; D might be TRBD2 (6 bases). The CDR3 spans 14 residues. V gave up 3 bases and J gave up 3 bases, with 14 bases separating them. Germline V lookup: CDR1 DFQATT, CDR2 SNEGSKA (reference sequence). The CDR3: CSASIPAGKETQYF. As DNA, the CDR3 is TGCAGTGCTAGTATACCAGCGGGTAAAGAGACCCAGTACTTC.